This TCR beta chain was recovered during a study of shared clonotypes between healthy human individuals. The authors ran unsorted PBMC replicate PCRs on 300 ng DNA, 32,000 or so T cell genomes. Unsorted PBMCs provided DNA that was sequenced on ten immunoSEQ deep assay plates. The table came from immunoSEQ multiplex PCR; TCRdb's copy has only in-frame clones and leaves some out. The top ten hold 13% of the sample, which has 490,000 or so clones, about three quarters seen once. Unmatched junction bases numbered 9, after V lost 5 bases and J lost 2 bases. CDR1 is SGHRS and CDR2 is YFSETQ in the germline V gene. The CDR3 is 15 residues long.

Material for sequencing was PBMCs. This TCR was recovered from a middle-aged woman in good health. Some clones in this sample may be carry-over from other donors' samples. The J gene is TRBJ1-2, the V gene TRBV5-1, with 7 bases matching TRBD1. The CDR3: CASRPGTVENYGYTF. CDR3 in DNA: TGCGCCAGCAGGCCCGGGACAGTCGAGAACTATGGCTACACCTTC. Drawing the rest from reference TRBV5-1 and TRBJ1-2, the complete variable domain is KAGVTQTPRYLIKTRGQQVTLSCSPISGHRSVSWYQQTPGQGLQFLFEYFSETQRNKGNFPGRFSGRQFSNSRSEMNVSTLELGDSALYLCASRPGTVENYGYTFGSGTRLTVV.